One and the same sample provided the 10 T cell receptor beta chains below, sequenced in a study of shared clonotypes between healthy human individuals. Data came from immunoSEQ multiplex PCR; TCRdb stores just in-frame clones and leaves some out. In the table there are some 500,000 clones, approximately 95% of which are singletons. Material for sequencing was naive CD4+ T cells sorted from blood. Subset described: CD45RA+ positively selected. All receptors derive from a woman in her 30s in good health.

CDR3 sequence (DNA): TGTGCCAGCTCACCTACGACAGGTAGCGGTGACGAGCAGTACTTC. Translating it yields CASSPTTGSGDEQYF. The V call is TRBV18, the J call TRBJ2-7; D is possibly TRBD1 or TRBD2 (6 bases each). Germline assignment: CDR1 KGHSH and CDR2 LQKENI. Trimming left V 3 bases short and J 5 bases short, with 17 bases between. The CDR3 sequence is 15 residues long.

CDR3 in amino acids: CASSVAFWGSNQPQHF. As DNA, the CDR3 is TGTGCCAGCAGCGTAGCTTTCTGGGGGAGCAATCAGCCCCAGCATTTT. This chain joins TRBV9 and TRBJ1-5, with TRBD1 as a possible D gene (5 bases). Per the germline V gene, CDR1 is SGDLS and CDR2 is YYNGEE. V was clipped by 0 bases and J by 1 base, with 11 bases between them. The CDR3 consists of 16 residues.

The chain is built from TRBV11-2 and TRBJ2-5; D tentatively reads TRBD1 or TRBD2 (5 bases each). This CDR3 is 18 amino acids long. V was cut by 4 bases and J by 5 bases, with 26 bases left in between. In germline, CDR1 is SGHAT, CDR2 FQNNGV. The CDR3 spells CASSSAGGRERDWETQYF. The CDR3 DNA is TGTGCCAGCAGCTCCGCCGGAGGCAGGGAGAGAGATTGGGAGACCCAGTACTTC. The entire variable domain, with the rest obtained from reference TRBV11-2 and TRBJ2-5, is as follows: EAGVAQSPRYKIIEKRQSVAFWCNPISGHATLYWYQQILGQGPKLLIQFQNNGVVDDSQLPKDRFSAERLKGVDSTLKIQPAKLEDSAVYLCASSSAGGRERDWETQYFGPGTRLLVL.

The chain combines TRBV7-8 with TRBJ2-5; 9 bases line up with TRBD2. The DNA end favors TRBJ2-7, so the J call may be wrong. The CDR3 loop spans 16 amino acids. Germline CDR1 reads SGHVS; CDR2 reads FQNEAQ. The CDR3 DNA sequence: TGTGCCAGCAGCTTAGTAGGACTAGCGAACTCCTACGAGCAGTACTTC. Its protein is CASSLVGLANSYEQYF.

This clone showed up just once. V usage is TRBV28 and J usage is TRBJ2-7; the D is unclear. Germline V gene sequence: CDR1 MDHEN, CDR2 SYDVKM. Trimming took off 6 bases at V and 5 bases at J, with 8 bases between the two ends. The CDR3 is made up of 11 amino acids. The CDR3 nucleotides read TGTGCCAGCAGCCTTTTTAACGAGCAGTACTTC. It codes for CASSLFNEQYF.

The chain is built from TRBV28 and TRBJ1-1; D is unclear. The CDR3 is 14 residues long. Germline assignment: CDR1 MDHEN and CDR2 SYDVKM. V was shortened by 5 bases and J by 1 base, with 11 bases between the two germline ends. The CDR3 DNA is TGTGCCAGCAGTCGACGGTGGTCGAACACTGAAGCTTTCTTT. This encodes CASSRRWSNTEAFF. Full variable domain (missing parts from reference TRBV28 and TRBJ1-1): DVKVTQSSRYLVKRTGEKVFLECVQDMDHENMFWYRQDPGLGLRLIYFSYDVKMKEKGDIPEGYSVSREKKERFSLILESASTNQTSMYLCASSRRWSNTEAFFGQGTRLTVV.

The CDR3 coding sequence is TGCAGCGTTGAAGGCGACCACGAGCAGTACTTC. Protein product: CSVEGDHEQYF. This chain links TRBV29-1 with TRBJ2-7; D remains unclear. Trimming shortened V by 1 base and J by 5 bases, and 6 bases separated the two germline ends. Germline V gene sequence: CDR1 SQVTM, CDR2 ANQGSEA. The CDR3 extends over 11 amino acids.

This sequence joins TRBV7-9 and TRBJ2-7, with TRBD1 identical over 9 bases. The CDR3 length is 15 residues. With V trimmed by 0 bases and J by 3 bases, 3 bases remained unmatched. Germline CDR1 reads SEHNR; CDR2 reads FQNEAQ (reference sequence). CDR3 sequence: CASSLAGDRVYEQYF. The DNA of the CDR3 is TGTGCCAGCAGCTTAGCGGGGGACAGGGTCTACGAGCAGTACTTC.

This clone has more than one count but fewer than ten. This rearrangement joins TRBV28 to TRBJ1-5, with 8 bases identical to TRBD1. This CDR3 is 15 amino acids long. From germline, CDR1 is MDHEN and CDR2 SYDVKM. The trim removed 5 bases at V and 3 bases at J, leaving 6 bases unmatched. CDR3 protein: CASSEKTGANQPQHF. In nucleotides, the CDR3 is TGTGCCAGCAGTGAAAAGACAGGGGCCAATCAGCCCCAGCATTTT. The variable domain in full, completed from reference TRBV28 and TRBJ1-5, reads DVKVTQSSRYLVKRTGEKVFLECVQDMDHENMFWYRQDPGLGLRLIYFSYDVKMKEKGDIPEGYSVSREKKERFSLILESASTNQTSMYLCASSEKTGANQPQHFGDGTRLSIL.

The CDR3 spells CASSNTGTSSYEQYF. The CDR3, as DNA: TGTGCCAGTAGTAATACCGGGACTAGCAGCTACGAGCAGTACTTC. The gene calls are TRBV19 and TRBJ2-5; 9 nucleotides match TRBD2. The tail of the sequence fits TRBJ2-7 better, so the J call may be wrong. CDR1 is LNHDA, CDR2 SQIVND, per germline (reference sequence). The CDR3 totals 15 residues.